The 5 T cell receptor beta chains below were found in one sample sequenced in a study of T cells in Graves' hyperthyroidism and ophthalmopathy (dated by TCRdb to the late 2010s). The receptor library was made with multiplex PCR. TCRdb records Illumina HiSeq 2000 as the sequencer. Amplification of TCR beta CDR3 regions was carried out from RNA transcripts. The first round of RT-PCR for the TCR CDR3 was performed with the HTBI primer set and the Qiagen OneStep RT-PCR kit. Clones were called with MiXCR by TCRdb after fastp trimmed the public reads at Q25, and only in-frame beta chains were retained. A single entry per CDR3 protein holds the most common genes and DNA from its merged rows. This sample holds about 700,000 distinct CDR3 sequences; about 15% were observed only once. The ten biggest clones cover roughly a tenth of the sample. Sample: blood. The source of these receptors is a woman younger than 35 with Graves' hyperthyroidism.

The gene calls are TRBV5-6 and TRBJ2-7; the match to TRBD2 covers 12 bases. Germline CDR1 is SGHDT and CDR2 is YYEEEE. Germline trimming cut 4 bases from V and 5 bases from J; bases unmatched to any gene: 7. This CDR3 region has 15 residues. The CDR3 bases are TGTGCCAGCAGCCCCCTAGCGGGAGGGGACGACGAGCAGTACTTC. This encodes CASSPLAGGDDEQYF.

This clonotype was detected ten times or more. V is TRBV11-3 and J is TRBJ2-1; 9 bases align to TRBD2. The germline V gene encodes CDR1 SGHNT and CDR2 YENEEA. The CDR3 sequence is 19 residues long. After removal of 1 base from V and 9 bases from J, the junction contained 19 bases not matched to a gene. The CDR3 loop reads CASSLGPGKIAGEGGEQFF. The DNA of the CDR3 is TGTGCCAGCAGCTTAGGCCCCGGAAAGATAGCGGGAGAAGGGGGTGAGCAGTTCTTC. Complete variable domain (other parts from reference TRBV11-3 and TRBJ2-1): EAGVVQSPRYKIIEKKQPVAFWCNPISGHNTLYWYLQNLGQGPELLIRYENEEAVDDSQLPKDRFSAERLKGVDSTLKIQPAELGDSAVYLCASSLGPGKIAGEGGEQFFGPGTRLTVL.

The sample holds many counts of this clonotype. This chain links TRBV28 with TRBJ2-3; D gene unclear. The germline V gene has CDR1 MDHEN and CDR2 SYDVKM. The V end was cut by 4 bases, the J end by 6 bases, with 8 bases between. This CDR3 spans 12 amino acids. The CDR3 nucleotides are TGTGCCAGCAGTTCCTACGGGGATACGCAGTATTTT. Protein: CASSSYGDTQYF.

Concerning this clonotype: A junction boundary mismatches the germline segment, possibly from a read error. This sequence joins TRBV19 and TRBJ2-1, with 9 nucleotides matching TRBD2. Germline V lookup: CDR1 LNHDA, CDR2 SQIVND (reference sequence). The CDR3 length is 18 residues. The chain's CDR3 is CASSRDTLAGDSYNEQFF. CDR3 sequence (DNA): TGTGCCAGTAGTCGGGACACATTAGCGGGAGACTCCTACAATGAACAGTTCTTC.

This clonotype was detected ten times or more. The rearrangement joins TRBV27 to TRBJ2-7; the D gene could be TRBD1 or TRBD2 (5 bases each). Germline loops: CDR1 MNHEY, CDR2 SMNVEV (reference sequence). V lost 4 bases and J lost 3, with 13 bases in between. The CDR3 is 14 amino acids. CDR3 sequence (DNA): TGTGCCAGCAGTTCCCCGGGACGTAACTACGAGCAGTACTTC. Protein sequence: CASSSPGRNYEQYF.